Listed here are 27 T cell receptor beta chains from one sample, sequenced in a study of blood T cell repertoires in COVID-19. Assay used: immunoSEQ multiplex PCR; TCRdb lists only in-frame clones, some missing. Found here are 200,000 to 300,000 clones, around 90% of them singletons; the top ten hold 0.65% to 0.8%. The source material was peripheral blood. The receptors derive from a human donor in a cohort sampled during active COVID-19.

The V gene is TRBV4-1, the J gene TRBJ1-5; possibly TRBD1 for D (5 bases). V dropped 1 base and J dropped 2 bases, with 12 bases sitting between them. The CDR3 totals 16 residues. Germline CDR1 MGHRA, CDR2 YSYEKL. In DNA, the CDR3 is TGCGCCAGCAGCCAAGGGGATTCGACAGGCAATCAGCCCCAGCATTTT. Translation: CASSQGDSTGNQPQHF.

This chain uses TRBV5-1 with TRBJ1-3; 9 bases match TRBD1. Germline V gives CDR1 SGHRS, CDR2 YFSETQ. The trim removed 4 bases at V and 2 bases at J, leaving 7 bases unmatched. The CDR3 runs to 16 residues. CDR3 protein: CASSQPGTGPGNTIYF. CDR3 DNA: TGCGCCAGCAGCCAACCCGGGACAGGGCCTGGAAACACCATATATTTT.

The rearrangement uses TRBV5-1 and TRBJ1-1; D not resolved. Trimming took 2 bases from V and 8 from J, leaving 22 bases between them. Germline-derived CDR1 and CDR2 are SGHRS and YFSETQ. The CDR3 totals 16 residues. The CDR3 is CASSFILGGRSTEAFF. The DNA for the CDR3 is TGCGCCAGCAGCTTTATCCTAGGCGGGCGATCAACAGAAGCTTTCTTT.

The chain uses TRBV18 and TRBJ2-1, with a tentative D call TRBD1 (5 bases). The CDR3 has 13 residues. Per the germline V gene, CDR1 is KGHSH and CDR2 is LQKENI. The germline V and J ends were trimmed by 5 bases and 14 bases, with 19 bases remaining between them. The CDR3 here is CASSSLPTGWKFF. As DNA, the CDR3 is TGTGCCAGCTCATCGCTCCCAACAGGATGGAAGTTCTTC.

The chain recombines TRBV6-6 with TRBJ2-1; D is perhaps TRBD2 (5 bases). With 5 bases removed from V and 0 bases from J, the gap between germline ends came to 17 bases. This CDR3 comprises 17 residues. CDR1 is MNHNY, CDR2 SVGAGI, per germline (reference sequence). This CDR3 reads CASSHRLRLSSYNEQFF. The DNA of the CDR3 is TGTGCCAGCAGTCATCGACTACGCTTGAGCTCCTACAATGAGCAGTTCTTC.

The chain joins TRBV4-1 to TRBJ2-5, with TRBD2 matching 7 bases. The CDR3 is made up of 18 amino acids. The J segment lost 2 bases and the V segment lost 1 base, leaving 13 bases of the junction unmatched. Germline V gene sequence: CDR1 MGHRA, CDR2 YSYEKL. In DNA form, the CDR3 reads TGCGCCAGCAGCCAAGTAGAAGCGGGACTCGGTGAACAAGAGACCCAGTACTTC. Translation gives CASSQVEAGLGEQETQYF.

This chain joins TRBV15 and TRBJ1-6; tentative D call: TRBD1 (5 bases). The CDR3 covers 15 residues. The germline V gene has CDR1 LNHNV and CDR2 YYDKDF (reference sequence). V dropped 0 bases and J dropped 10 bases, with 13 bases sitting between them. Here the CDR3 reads CATSRDRGGSSPLHF. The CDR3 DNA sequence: TGTGCCACCAGCAGAGATAGGGGCGGGAGCTCACCCCTCCACTTT.

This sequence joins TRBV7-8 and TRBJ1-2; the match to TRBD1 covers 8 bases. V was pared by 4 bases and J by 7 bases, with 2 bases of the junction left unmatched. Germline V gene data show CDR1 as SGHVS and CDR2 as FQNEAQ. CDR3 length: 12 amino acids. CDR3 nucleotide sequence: TGTGCCAGCAGCTCAGGGGGCGTTGGCTACACCTTC. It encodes CASSSGGVGYTF.

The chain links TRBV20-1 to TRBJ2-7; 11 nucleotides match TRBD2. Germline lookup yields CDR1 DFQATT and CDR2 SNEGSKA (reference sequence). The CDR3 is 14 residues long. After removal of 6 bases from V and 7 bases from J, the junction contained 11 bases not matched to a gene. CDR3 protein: CSASIAGGPEEQYF. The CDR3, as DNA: TGCAGTGCCAGTATAGCGGGAGGGCCAGAAGAGCAGTACTTC.

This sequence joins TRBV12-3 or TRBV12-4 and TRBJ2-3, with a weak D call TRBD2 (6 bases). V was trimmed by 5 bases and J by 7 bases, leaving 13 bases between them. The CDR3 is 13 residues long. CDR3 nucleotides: TGTGCCAGCAGTCCCTTCGGGAGAAATACGCAGTATTTT. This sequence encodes CASSPFGRNTQYF.

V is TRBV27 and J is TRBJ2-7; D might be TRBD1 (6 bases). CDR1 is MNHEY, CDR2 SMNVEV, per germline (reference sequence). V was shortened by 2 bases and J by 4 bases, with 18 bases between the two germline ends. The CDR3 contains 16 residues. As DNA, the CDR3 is TGTGCCAGCAGTTTAAACGGCAGGGAAGGGGGATACGAGCAGTACTTC. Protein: CASSLNGREGGYEQYF.

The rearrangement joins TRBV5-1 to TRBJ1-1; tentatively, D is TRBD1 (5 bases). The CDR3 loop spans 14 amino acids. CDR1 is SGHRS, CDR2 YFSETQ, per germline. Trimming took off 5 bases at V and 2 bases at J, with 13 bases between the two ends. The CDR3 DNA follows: TGCGCCAGCAGTGAGCCCGGGGGTAACACTGAAGCTTTCTTT. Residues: CASSEPGGNTEAFF.

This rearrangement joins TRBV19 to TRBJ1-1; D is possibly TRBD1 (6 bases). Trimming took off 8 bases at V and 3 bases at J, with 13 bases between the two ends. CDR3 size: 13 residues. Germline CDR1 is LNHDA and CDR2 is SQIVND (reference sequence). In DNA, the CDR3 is TGTGCCAGTTCAGGGGTCCGGTACACTGAAGCTTTCTTT. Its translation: CASSGVRYTEAFF.

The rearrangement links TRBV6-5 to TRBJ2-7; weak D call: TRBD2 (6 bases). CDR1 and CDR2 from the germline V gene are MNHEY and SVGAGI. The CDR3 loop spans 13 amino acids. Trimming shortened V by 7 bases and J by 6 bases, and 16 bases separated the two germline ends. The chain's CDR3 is CASTSDGGGEQYF. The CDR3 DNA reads TGTGCCAGCACCTCTGACGGGGGTGGCGAGCAGTACTTC.

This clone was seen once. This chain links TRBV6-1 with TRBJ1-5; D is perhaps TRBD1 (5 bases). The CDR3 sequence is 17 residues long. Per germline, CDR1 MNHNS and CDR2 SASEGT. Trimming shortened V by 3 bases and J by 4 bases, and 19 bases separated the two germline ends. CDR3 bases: TGTGCCAGCAGTGACTATAACAGGTTAGGGGAAAATCAGCCCCAGCATTTT. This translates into CASSDYNRLGENQPQHF.

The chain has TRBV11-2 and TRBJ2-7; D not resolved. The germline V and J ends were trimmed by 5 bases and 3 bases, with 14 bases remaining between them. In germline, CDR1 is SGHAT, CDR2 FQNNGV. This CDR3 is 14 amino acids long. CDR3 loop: CASSPNVLSYEQYF. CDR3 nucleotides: TGTGCCAGCAGCCCCAACGTCCTCAGCTACGAGCAGTACTTC.

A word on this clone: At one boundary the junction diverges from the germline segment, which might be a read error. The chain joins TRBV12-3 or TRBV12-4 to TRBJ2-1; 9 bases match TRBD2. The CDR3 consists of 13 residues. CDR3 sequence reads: CASVGGSGSSRLF. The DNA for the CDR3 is TGTGCCAGCGTGGGCGGTAGCGGGAGCAGTAGGCTCTTC.

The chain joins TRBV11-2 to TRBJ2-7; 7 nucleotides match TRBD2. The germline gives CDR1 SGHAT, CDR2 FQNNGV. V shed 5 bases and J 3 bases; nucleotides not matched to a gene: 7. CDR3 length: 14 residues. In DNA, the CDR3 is TGTGCCAGCAGCCCCAAGGGCGGGAGCTACGAGCAGTACTTC. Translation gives CASSPKGGSYEQYF.

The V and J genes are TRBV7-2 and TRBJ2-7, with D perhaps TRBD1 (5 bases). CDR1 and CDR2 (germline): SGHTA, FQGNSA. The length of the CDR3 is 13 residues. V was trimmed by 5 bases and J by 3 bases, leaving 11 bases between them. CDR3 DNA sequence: TGTGCCAGCAGCGTAGACAGCTACTACGAGCAGTACTTC. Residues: CASSVDSYYEQYF.

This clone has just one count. CDR3 sequence reads: CASNNLAGNYGYTF. The CDR3 nucleotides are TGTGCCAGTAACAACCTTGCAGGGAACTATGGCTACACCTTC. This rearrangement joins TRBV19 to TRBJ1-2; D is possibly TRBD1 (5 bases). CDR3 length: 14 residues. Per the germline V gene, CDR1 is LNHDA and CDR2 is SQIVND (reference sequence). Deletions cut 7 bases from V and 2 bases from J, with 14 bases between.

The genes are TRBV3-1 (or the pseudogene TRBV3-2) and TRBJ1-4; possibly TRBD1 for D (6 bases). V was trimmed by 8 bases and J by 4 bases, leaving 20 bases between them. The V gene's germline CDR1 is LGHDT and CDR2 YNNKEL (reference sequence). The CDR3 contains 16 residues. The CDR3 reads CASAGGHRGINEKLFF. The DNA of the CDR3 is TGTGCCAGCGCCGGGGGGCACCGAGGTATTAATGAAAAACTGTTTTTT.

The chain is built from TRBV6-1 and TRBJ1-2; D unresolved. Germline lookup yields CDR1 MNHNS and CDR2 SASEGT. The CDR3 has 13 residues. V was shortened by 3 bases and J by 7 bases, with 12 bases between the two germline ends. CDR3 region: CASSESDGVGYTF. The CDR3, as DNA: TGTGCCAGCAGTGAGTCTGACGGGGTTGGCTACACCTTC.

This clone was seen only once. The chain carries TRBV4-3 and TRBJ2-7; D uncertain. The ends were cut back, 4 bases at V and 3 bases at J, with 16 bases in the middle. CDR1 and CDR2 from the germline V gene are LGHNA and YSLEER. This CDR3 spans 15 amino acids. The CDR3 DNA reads TGCGCCAGCAGCCCCCAACCTGGCTCCAACTACGAGCAGTACTTC. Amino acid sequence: CASSPQPGSNYEQYF.

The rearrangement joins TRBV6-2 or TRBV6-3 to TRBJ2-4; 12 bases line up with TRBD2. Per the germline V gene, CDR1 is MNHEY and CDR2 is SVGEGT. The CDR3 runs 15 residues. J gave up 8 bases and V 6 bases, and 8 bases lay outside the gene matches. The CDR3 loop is CASSDILAGGYIQYF. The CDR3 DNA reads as TGTGCCAGCAGCGATATACTAGCGGGAGGATACATTCAGTACTTC.

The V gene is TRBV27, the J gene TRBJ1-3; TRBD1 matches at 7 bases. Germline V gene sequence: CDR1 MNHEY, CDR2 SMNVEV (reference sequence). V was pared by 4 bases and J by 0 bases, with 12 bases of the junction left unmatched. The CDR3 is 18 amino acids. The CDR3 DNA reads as TGTGCCAGCAGTTACCACAGGGGACAAAAGTACTCTGGAAACACCATATATTTT. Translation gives CASSYHRGQKYSGNTIYF.

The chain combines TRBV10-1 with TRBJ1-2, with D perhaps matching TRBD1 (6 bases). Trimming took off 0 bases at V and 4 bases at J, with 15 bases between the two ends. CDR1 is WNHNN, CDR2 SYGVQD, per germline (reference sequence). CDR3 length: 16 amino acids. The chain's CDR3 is CASSESTQGLPYGYTF. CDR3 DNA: TGCGCCAGCAGTGAGTCGACTCAGGGGCTCCCCTATGGCTACACCTTC.

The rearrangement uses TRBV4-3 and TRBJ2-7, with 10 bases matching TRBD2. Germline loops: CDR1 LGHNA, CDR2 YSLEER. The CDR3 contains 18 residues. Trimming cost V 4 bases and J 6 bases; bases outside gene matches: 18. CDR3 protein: CASSPTLGPAGGPVEQYF. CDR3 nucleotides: TGCGCCAGCAGCCCAACCTTGGGACCAGCGGGGGGGCCGGTCGAGCAGTACTTC.